The 23 T cell receptor beta chains below come from one sample, sequenced in a study of technical replicates of blood from a few donors. TCRdb's copy holds only in-frame clones and misses some; the assay was immunoSEQ multiplex PCR. The profile covers roughly 97,000 clones, with 96% appearing a single time and approximately 0.33% taken by the ten largest. Sequencing was done on a sample of T cells isolated from PBMCs. The receptors derive from a human donor in good health.

The rearrangement links TRBV9 to TRBJ2-1; 7 positions match TRBD2. J was trimmed by 6 bases and V by 3 bases; bases with no gene match: 9. Germline CDR1 SGDLS, CDR2 YYNGEE. The CDR3 is made up of 15 amino acids. The chain's CDR3 is CASSETAGAGNEQFF. DNA of the CDR3: TGTGCCAGCAGCGAGACTGCGGGAGCAGGCAATGAGCAGTTCTTC.

This rearrangement joins TRBV2 to TRBJ1-4; the D gene is possibly TRBD1 (5 bases). CDR3 length: 15 amino acids. The germline V gene encodes CDR1 SNHLY and CDR2 FYNNEI. The V end was cut by 4 bases, the J end by 1 base, with 10 bases between. The chain's CDR3 is CASSAHRGTNEKLFF. CDR3 nucleotides: TGTGCCAGCAGTGCGCATAGGGGAACTAATGAAAAACTGTTTTTT.

This clone was seen once. The V and J genes are TRBV28 and TRBJ1-1, with TRBD1 identical over 9 bases. Germline V lookup: CDR1 MDHEN, CDR2 SYDVKM. Germline trimming cut 5 bases from V and 0 bases from J; bases unmatched to any gene: 7. The CDR3 is made up of 16 amino acids. CDR3 bases: TGTGCCAGCAGTAAACACGGACAGGGGATGAACACTGAAGCTTTCTTT. Translating it yields CASSKHGQGMNTEAFF.

This chain joins TRBV30 and TRBJ1-4; D call uncertain. The CDR3 has 14 amino acids. The V end was cut by 5 bases, the J end by 2 bases, with 12 bases between. Germline CDR1 reads GTSNPN; CDR2 reads SVGIG (reference sequence). In nucleotides, the CDR3 is TGTGCCTGGGGGAGGGAGTTCACTAATGAAAAACTGTTTTTT. As protein: CAWGREFTNEKLFF.

This chain connects TRBV29-1 to TRBJ1-1; D uncertain. Trimming took off 3 bases at V and 6 bases at J, with 5 bases between the two ends. CDR3 length: 10 amino acids. Germline V lookup: CDR1 SQVTM, CDR2 ANQGSEA. CDR3 loop: CSVEEPEAFF. In DNA, the CDR3 is TGCAGCGTTGAGGAGCCTGAAGCTTTCTTT.

This clone was observed a single time. This chain connects TRBV6-5 to TRBJ2-7, with 14 bases identical to TRBD2. This CDR3 spans 14 amino acids. V gave up 4 bases and J gave up 6 bases; unmatched junction bases: 2. Per germline, CDR1 MNHEY and CDR2 SVGAGI. CDR3 in amino acids: CASSSGTSGSEQYF. The CDR3 region has the DNA TGTGCCAGCAGTTCCGGGACTAGCGGGAGCGAGCAGTACTTC.

The rearrangement links TRBV2 to TRBJ2-7; 8 nucleotides line up with TRBD2. The junction had 15 bases not matched to a gene; V was cut back by 6 bases and J by 5 bases. Per germline, CDR1 SNHLY and CDR2 FYNNEI. This CDR3 is built from 16 residues. The CDR3 DNA reads as TGTGCCAGCAGCCTGGATCCACTAGCGGCGGTAAACGAGCAGTACTTC. Its protein product is CASSLDPLAAVNEQYF.

The chain links TRBV19 to TRBJ1-1; TRBD1 matches at 8 bases. The CDR3 has 15 residues. Trimming cost V 5 bases and J 5 bases; bases outside gene matches: 10. CDR1 and CDR2 (germline): LNHDA, SQIVND (reference sequence). DNA of the CDR3: TGTGCCAGTAGTCCTGTGACAGGGGTGGGGACTGAAGCTTTCTTT. Its protein is CASSPVTGVGTEAFF. Variable domain in full (rest from reference TRBV19 and TRBJ1-1): DGGITQSPKYLFRKEGQNVTLSCEQNLNHDAMYWYRQDPGQGLRLIYYSQIVNDFQKGDIAEGYSVSREKKESFPLTVTSAQKNPTAFYLCASSPVTGVGTEAFFGQGTRLTVV.

V gene TRBV29-1 combines with J gene TRBJ1-4, with 8 bases matching TRBD1. In germline, CDR1 is SQVTM, CDR2 ANQGSEA. The CDR3 sequence is 13 residues long. J lost 8 bases, V lost 8 bases, and 10 bases had no gene match. CDR3: CSIFGQGEEKLFF. The CDR3 nucleotides read TGCAGCATTTTCGGACAGGGCGAAGAAAAACTGTTTTTT.

This chain links TRBV9 with TRBJ1-2; 7 nucleotides agree with TRBD1. Trimming cost V 2 bases and J 6 bases; bases outside gene matches: 16. The CDR3 has 17 amino acids. CDR1 is SGDLS and CDR2 is YYNGEE in the germline V gene. The CDR3 DNA reads TGTGCCAGCAGCGTCAGAGCGACCCGGGACAGTCTAGATGGCTACACCTTC. Translating gives CASSVRATRDSLDGYTF.

The chain couples TRBV30 to TRBJ2-1, with 9 bases identical to TRBD1. The length of the CDR3 is 14 residues. The germline gives CDR1 GTSNPN, CDR2 SVGIG (reference sequence). V lost 5 bases and J lost 7; bases outside the gene matches: 9. The CDR3: CAWDPGQGRNEQFF. The DNA of the CDR3 is TGTGCCTGGGATCCGGGACAGGGTAGGAATGAGCAGTTCTTC.

The chain joins TRBV5-1 to TRBJ2-7, with 7 bases aligning to TRBD2. CDR3 length equals 15 residues. CDR1 and CDR2 from the germline V gene are SGHRS and YFSETQ. V lost 2 bases to trimming and J lost 0 bases; unmatched junction nucleotides: 5. The CDR3 reads CASSLSAGVSYEQYF. The CDR3, as DNA: TGCGCCAGCAGCTTATCGGCGGGAGTCTCCTACGAGCAGTACTTC.

The chain combines TRBV27 with TRBJ1-5, with 7 bases aligning to TRBD1. Trimming took 5 bases from V and 4 from J; bases not matched to a gene: 8. CDR1 and CDR2 (germline): MNHEY, SMNVEV (reference sequence). The CDR3 is 15 amino acids. CDR3 residues: CASSPQGLGNQPQHF. The CDR3 DNA sequence: TGTGCCAGCAGTCCACAGGGGTTAGGGAATCAGCCCCAGCATTTT.

The chain uses TRBV27 and TRBJ1-2; D ambiguous. Looked up from germline, CDR1 is MNHEY and CDR2 is SMNVEV (reference sequence). Trimming removed 2 bases from V and 5 bases from J, with 9 bases in between. The CDR3 spans 13 residues. The CDR3 is CASSLDGLYGYTF. The CDR3 DNA sequence: TGTGCCAGCAGTTTAGACGGACTATATGGCTACACCTTC.

The chain links TRBV27 to TRBJ2-1, with D tentatively TRBD2 (6 bases). The CDR3 extends over 14 amino acids. The germline V and J ends were trimmed by 3 bases and 5 bases, with 11 bases remaining between them. Germline-derived CDR1 and CDR2 are MNHEY and SMNVEV (reference sequence). CDR3 amino acids: CASSFSGSDNEQFF. DNA for the CDR3: TGTGCCAGCAGTTTTTCCGGGAGCGACAATGAGCAGTTCTTC.

The chain employs TRBV7-3 and TRBJ2-7; weak D call: TRBD2 (7 bases). CDR3 length: 14 amino acids. V lost 4 bases, J lost 5 bases, and 15 bases lay in between. CDR1 is SGHTA and CDR2 is FQGTGA in the germline V gene. CDR3 protein: CASSSKGGRNEQYF. The CDR3 nucleotides are TGTGCCAGCAGCTCTAAGGGGGGGCGGAACGAGCAGTACTTC.

V is TRBV29-1 and J is TRBJ2-1; 9 bases are shared with TRBD1. The ends lost 5 bases at V and 7 bases at J; junction bases unmatched: 9. There are 14 residues in the CDR3. Germline CDR1 reads SQVTM; CDR2 reads ANQGSEA. Written as DNA, the CDR3 is TGCAGCGTTAGCCCGCGGACAGGGGATAATGAGCAGTTCTTC. Translated: CSVSPRTGDNEQFF.

The chain is built from TRBV6-5 and TRBJ2-2, with D unresolved. Trimming shortened V by 6 bases and J by 4 bases, and 6 bases separated the two germline ends. Germline V CDR1 and CDR2: MNHEY, SVGAGI. CDR3 length: 12 residues. For the CDR3, the DNA is TGTGCCAGCAGGTCTAGCACCGGGGAGCTGTTTTTT. Protein sequence: CASRSSTGELFF.

The chain couples TRBV9 to TRBJ2-1, with 12 positions matching TRBD2. Unmatched junction bases numbered 4, after V lost 4 bases and J lost 8 bases. The CDR3 totals 14 residues. From germline, CDR1 is SGDLS and CDR2 YYNGEE. CDR3 DNA: TGTGCCAGCAGCCTAGCGGGAGGGCTCGATGAGCAGTTCTTC. This encodes CASSLAGGLDEQFF.

The rearrangement links TRBV2 to TRBJ2-5, with 10 bases identical to TRBD1. V shed 4 bases, J shed 2 bases, and the junction held 13 bases outside the gene matches. Germline CDR1 reads SNHLY; CDR2 reads FYNNEI. The CDR3 totals 18 residues. CDR3 amino acids: CASSGSTGGDYPQETQYF. The CDR3 nucleotides are TGTGCCAGCAGTGGATCGACAGGGGGCGACTACCCTCAAGAGACCCAGTACTTC.

The chain has TRBV11-2 and TRBJ2-6, with a tentative D call TRBD2 (5 bases). Trimming pared 1 base from V and 1 base from J, leaving 8 bases between. Germline CDR1 is SGHAT and CDR2 is FQNNGV. The CDR3 spans 16 residues. The CDR3 reads CASSLAGGSGANVLTF. CDR3 nucleotide sequence: TGTGCCAGCAGCTTAGCCGGCGGGTCTGGGGCCAACGTCCTGACTTTC.

The gene calls are TRBV10-3 and TRBJ1-5; 8 bases fit TRBD1. Looked up from germline, CDR1 is ENHRY and CDR2 is SYGVKD. The J segment lost 1 base and the V segment lost 6 bases, leaving 5 bases of the junction unmatched. The CDR3 loop spans 15 amino acids. The CDR3 loop is CAISDDRGSNQPQHF. The CDR3 DNA follows: TGTGCCATCAGCGATGACAGGGGAAGCAATCAGCCCCAGCATTTT.

The chain has TRBV6-1 and TRBJ2-7; 9 positions agree with TRBD2. The germline CDR1 and CDR2 sequences are MNHNS and SASEGT. The CDR3 has 15 residues. V trimming: 8 bases; J trimming: 2 bases; junction bases outside the gene matches: 10. The CDR3 is CASGSFAGGAYEQYF. In DNA, the CDR3 is TGTGCCAGCGGGTCTTTTGCGGGAGGGGCCTACGAGCAGTACTTC.